These 27 T cell receptor beta chains share one sample of origin, sequenced in a study of spatial heterogeneity in lung cancer. TCRdb re-derived calls from the 5' RACE reads in MiXCR, one entry per CDR3 protein. The table lists 20,000 to 25,000 distinct CDR3 sequences, 4.5% to 7% of them singletons. Noted time point: sample taken at primary tumor resection. The source was PBMCs, collected at surgery. These receptors all stem from a male donor with early-stage non-small cell lung cancer.

This clonotype was observed a handful of times. This sequence joins TRBV7-9 and TRBJ2-1; TRBD1 aligns across 9 bases. Trimming removed 5 bases from V and 9 bases from J; junction bases left unmatched: 11. Germline CDR1 is SEHNR and CDR2 is FQNEAQ (reference sequence). This CDR3 comprises 15 residues. For the CDR3, the DNA is TGTGCCAGCAGCCTCCGGGACAGGGTGTCCGGTGAGCAGTTCTTC. It encodes CASSLRDRVSGEQFF. The full variable domain, with the rest looked up from reference TRBV7-9 and TRBJ2-1, is DTGVSQNPRHKITKRGQNVTFRCDPISEHNRLYWYRQTLGQGPEFLTYFQNEAQLEKSRLLSDRFSAERPKGSFSTLEIQRTEQGDSAMYLCASSLRDRVSGEQFFGPGTRLTVL.

In this sample, this clonotype turned up a few times. V gene TRBV7-9 combines with J gene TRBJ2-7; D gene uncertain. The CDR3 has 15 amino acids. The germline gives CDR1 SEHNR, CDR2 FQNEAQ (reference sequence). V was trimmed by 8 bases and J by 2 bases, leaving 19 bases between them. CDR3: CASAKASAPPYEQYF. CDR3 coding DNA: TGTGCCAGCGCAAAGGCAAGCGCCCCCCCCTACGAGCAGTACTTC.

This clonotype was seen ten or more times. This chain links TRBV28 with TRBJ2-1, with 7 positions matching TRBD1. This CDR3 is built from 15 residues. Trimming took 8 bases from V and 8 from J; bases not matched to a gene: 15. Germline assignment: CDR1 MDHEN and CDR2 SYDVKM. CDR3 amino acids: CASRIRQGRIDEQFF. The CDR3 DNA sequence: TGTGCCAGCCGAATTAGACAGGGACGGATCGATGAGCAGTTCTTC.

This sequence joins TRBV4-1 and TRBJ2-3, with 8 bases fitting TRBD2. The CDR3 runs to 18 residues. Trimming at V came to 0 bases and at J to 7 bases, leaving 15 bases not matched to a gene. Germline-derived CDR1 and CDR2 are MGHRA and YSYEKL. In nucleotides, the CDR3 is TGCGCCAGCAGCCAAGAGTCTCGGGGCGGGGGGACCCTGTATACGCAGTATTTT. Translating gives CASSQESRGGGTLYTQYF.

This clonotype was seen repeatedly, ten times or more. The chain recombines TRBV7-2 with TRBJ2-3; 8 bases are shared with TRBD1. This CDR3 region has 12 residues. Germline CDR1 SGHTA, CDR2 FQGNSA. V lost 5 bases to trimming and J lost 14 bases; unmatched junction nucleotides: 9. The CDR3 nucleotides read TGTGCCAGCAGCCAGGACAGGGAATCGTCGTATTTT. The encoded protein is CASSQDRESSYF.

The table lists this clonotype with many counts. This chain connects TRBV3-1 to TRBJ2-5, with unresolved D. In germline, CDR1 is LGHDT, CDR2 YNNKEL (reference sequence). The CDR3 spans 16 residues. V was pared by 0 bases and J by 4 bases, with 15 bases between. Here the CDR3 reads CASSQDWGMRRETQYF. CDR3 bases: TGTGCCAGCAGCCAAGATTGGGGAATGAGGAGAGAGACCCAGTACTTC.

This clonotype was counted only a few times. The genes are TRBV7-8 and TRBJ1-1; no clear D gene. The germline gives CDR1 SGHVS, CDR2 FQNEAQ. The CDR3 consists of 13 residues. The V end lost 1 base, the J end lost 10 bases, and 13 bases lay between the germline ends. CDR3 DNA: TGTGCCAGCAGCTTAGATACAGTGGGGATAGCTTTCTTT. Amino acids: CASSLDTVGIAFF.

There are many counts of this clonotype. V and J are TRBV4-1 and TRBJ1-5; a weak D match, TRBD1 (6 bases). Between the trimmed V and J ends, which lost 1 base and 7 bases, there was a span of 17 bases. This CDR3 is 16 amino acids long. The germline CDR1 and CDR2 sequences are MGHRA and YSYEKL. CDR3: CASSQGFGGVNQPQHF. DNA of the CDR3: TGCGCCAGCAGCCAAGGATTCGGGGGCGTAAACCAGCCCCAGCATTTT.

In its sample, this clonotype was seen a few times. The V call is TRBV7-8, the J call TRBJ2-1; 7 nucleotides agree with TRBD2. The CDR3 contains 17 residues. Germline V gives CDR1 SGHVS, CDR2 FQNEAQ. Trimming cost V 5 bases and J 0 bases; bases outside gene matches: 10. In nucleotides, the CDR3 is TGTGCCAGCAGCCATACTACGGGGGGTGTCTCCTACAATGAGCAGTTCTTC. As protein: CASSHTTGGVSYNEQFF.

This clonotype was seen repeatedly, ten times or more. The J gene is TRBJ2-5, the V gene TRBV9, with D uncertain. V lost 1 base and J 4 bases, leaving 17 bases between the germline ends. From germline, CDR1 is SGDLS and CDR2 YYNGEE. The CDR3 is made up of 16 amino acids. The CDR3 spells CASSVSSAVFGETQYF. The CDR3 DNA reads TGTGCCAGCAGCGTAAGCTCGGCGGTATTTGGAGAGACCCAGTACTTC.

This clonotype was seen a few times. The CDR3 nucleotides read TGTGCCAGCAGGCCACTAGCGGGGGCCTACAATGAGCAGTTCTTC. It specifies CASRPLAGAYNEQFF. The chain uses TRBV6-5 and TRBJ2-1; 11 bases line up with TRBD2. With V trimmed by 6 bases and J by 2 bases, 3 bases remained unmatched. The CDR3 covers 15 residues. Germline V CDR1 and CDR2: MNHEY, SVGAGI.

This clonotype was observed a few times. The genes are TRBV6-5 and TRBJ2-1, with 7 bases matching TRBD1. V lost 6 bases to trimming and J lost 8 bases; unmatched junction nucleotides: 7. The CDR3 totals 13 residues. CDR1 and CDR2 from the germline V gene are MNHEY and SVGAGI. The CDR3 loop is CASSQQGSDEQFF. The CDR3 DNA follows: TGTGCCAGCAGCCAACAGGGGTCGGATGAGCAGTTCTTC.

This clonotype was counted at least ten times. This chain joins TRBV18 and TRBJ2-1; 8 bases match TRBD2. The CDR3 sequence is 15 residues long. With V trimmed by 6 bases and J by 8 bases, 12 bases remained unmatched. Germline CDR1 reads KGHSH; CDR2 reads LQKENI. CDR3 residues: CASSPEPSGLDEQFF. CDR3 coding DNA: TGTGCCAGCTCTCCGGAGCCTAGCGGGCTTGATGAGCAGTTCTTC.

The table lists this clonotype with a few counts. The chain links TRBV15 to TRBJ1-4, with D possibly being TRBD1 (5 bases). This CDR3 is 13 amino acids long. Deletions cut 8 bases from V and 3 bases from J, with 10 bases between. Germline values: CDR1 LNHNV, CDR2 YYDKDF (reference sequence). This CDR3 reads CATSPQANEKLFF. DNA of the CDR3: TGTGCCACCTCTCCACAGGCTAATGAAAAACTGTTTTTT.

Within the sample, this clonotype is medium-sized (0.01 to 0.1%). CDR3 region: CASSPEETQYF. The CDR3 DNA reads TGTGCCAGCTCACCCGAAGAGACCCAGTACTTC. V gene TRBV18 combines with J gene TRBJ2-5; D gene unclear. From germline, CDR1 is KGHSH and CDR2 LQKENI. This CDR3 is built from 11 residues. V was clipped by 3 bases and J by 3 bases, with 2 bases between them.

This clonotype was detected many times. The chain links TRBV19 to TRBJ2-2; no clear D. V was shortened by 10 bases and J by 6 bases, with 15 bases between the two germline ends. The CDR3 length is 13 residues. Per the germline V gene, CDR1 is LNHDA and CDR2 is SQIVND (reference sequence). CDR3 loop: CATIGVQAGELFF. The CDR3, as DNA: TGTGCCACCATCGGCGTCCAGGCCGGGGAGCTGTTTTTT.

This clonotype was observed a handful of times. The chain employs TRBV7-8 and TRBJ2-2; no definite D call. V dropped 6 bases and J dropped 6 bases, with 11 bases sitting between them. The CDR3 covers 13 residues. Germline V CDR1 and CDR2: SGHVS, FQNEAQ. In nucleotides, the CDR3 is TGTGCCAGCAGACAACCTGGGTCCGGGGAGCTGTTTTTT. It yields the protein CASRQPGSGELFF.

This clonotype appeared many times. The chain carries TRBV29-1 and TRBJ1-1; tentative D call: TRBD1 (6 bases). The CDR3 sequence is 15 residues long. V lost 3 bases, J lost 2 bases, and 16 bases lay in between. Germline loops: CDR1 SQVTM, CDR2 ANQGSEA. CDR3 nucleotides: TGCAGCGTTGATCCCAGGGGAGTGGATAACACTGAAGCTTTCTTT. Translation: CSVDPRGVDNTEAFF.

This clonotype showed up just a few times. This chain joins TRBV10-3 and TRBJ1-2, with 7 bases fitting TRBD1. Per germline, CDR1 ENHRY and CDR2 SYGVKD. The V gene end was trimmed by 0 bases and the J gene end by 2 bases; junction bases not matched to a gene: 9. This CDR3 spans 17 amino acids. The CDR3 region is CAISESPWTGRNYGYTF. As DNA, the CDR3 is TGTGCCATCAGTGAGTCTCCCTGGACAGGACGGAACTATGGCTACACCTTC.

This clonotype was picked up many times. The chain couples TRBV28 to TRBJ1-1, with a possible D match to TRBD1 (6 bases). Germline V gene lookup returns CDR1 MDHEN and CDR2 SYDVKM. The CDR3 is 14 residues long. V was trimmed by 6 bases and J by 0 bases, leaving 11 bases between them. CDR3 bases: TGTGCCAGCAGAGCCGGACAGATGAACACTGAAGCTTTCTTT. The encoded protein is CASRAGQMNTEAFF. The variable domain in full, completed from reference TRBV28 and TRBJ1-1, reads DVKVTQSSRYLVKRTGEKVFLECVQDMDHENMFWYRQDPGLGLRLIYFSYDVKMKEKGDIPEGYSVSREKKERFSLILESASTNQTSMYLCASRAGQMNTEAFFGQGTRLTVV.

At least ten counts were recorded for this clonotype. This chain connects TRBV3-2 to TRBJ2-5; the table names TRBD1, a call not compared with the DNA. TRBV3-2 is reported as a pseudogene. This CDR3 has 14 amino acids. CDR3 in amino acids: CASSQKTGQETQYF. For the CDR3, the DNA is TGTGCCAGCAGCCAAAAGACAGGACAAGAGACCCAGTACTTC.

This clonotype was found many times. V is TRBV7-2 and J is TRBJ2-7; 9 bases agree with TRBD2. Losses at the gene ends were 0 bases for V and 7 bases for J; bases not matched to a gene: 16. Germline-derived CDR1 and CDR2 are SGHTA and FQGNSA. The CDR3 is 18 amino acids. The CDR3 loop reads CASSLARGSGSGRWEQYF. The CDR3 bases are TGTGCCAGCAGCTTAGCGCGTGGTAGCGGGAGTGGTCGGTGGGAGCAGTACTTC.

The chain recombines TRBV7-2 with TRBJ2-1; D call uncertain. The CDR3 sequence is 13 residues long. Germline V gives CDR1 SGHTA, CDR2 FQGNSA. Trimming left V 2 bases short and J 9 bases short, with 11 bases between. The CDR3 loop is CASSLNFVGEQFF. CDR3 sequence (DNA): TGTGCCAGCAGCTTAAATTTTGTCGGTGAGCAGTTCTTC.

This clonotype showed up many times. This sequence joins TRBV9 and TRBJ2-6; D not certain. The V gene's germline CDR1 is SGDLS and CDR2 YYNGEE. The V end lost 7 bases, the J end lost 6 bases, and 11 bases lay between the germline ends. The CDR3 covers 13 residues. The CDR3 sequence: CASSSPAANVLTF. In DNA, the CDR3 is TGTGCCAGCTCCTCACCCGCGGCCAACGTCCTGACTTTC.

This clonotype was observed a few times. The genes are TRBV9 and TRBJ1-6; no clear D gene. This CDR3 has 14 residues. Trimming removed 2 bases at V and 8 bases at J, with 11 bases between. The germline V gene has CDR1 SGDLS and CDR2 YYNGEE. The CDR3 region is CASSVGRADSPLHF. In DNA form, the CDR3 reads TGTGCCAGCAGCGTGGGAAGAGCGGATTCACCCCTCCACTTT.

This clonotype was counted only a few times. The chain couples TRBV28 to TRBJ2-3; D is unresolved. The V end lost 6 bases, the J end lost 0 bases, and 7 bases lay between the germline ends. This CDR3 region has 13 residues. Per the germline V gene, CDR1 is MDHEN and CDR2 is SYDVKM. Here the CDR3 reads CASSPASTDTQYF. The DNA of the CDR3 is TGTGCCAGCAGCCCTGCTAGCACAGATACGCAGTATTTT.

This clonotype has ten or more counts. The V and J genes are TRBV11-3 and TRBJ2-3, with 14 bases matching TRBD2. This CDR3 has 17 residues. The V and J ends lost 1 base and 2 bases, in that order; junction bases with no gene match: 2. The germline V gene has CDR1 SGHNT and CDR2 YENEEA. CDR3 in DNA: TGTGCCAGCAGCTTAGGGACTAGCGGGGGGACCACAGATACGCAGTATTTT. Its translation is CASSLGTSGGTTDTQYF.